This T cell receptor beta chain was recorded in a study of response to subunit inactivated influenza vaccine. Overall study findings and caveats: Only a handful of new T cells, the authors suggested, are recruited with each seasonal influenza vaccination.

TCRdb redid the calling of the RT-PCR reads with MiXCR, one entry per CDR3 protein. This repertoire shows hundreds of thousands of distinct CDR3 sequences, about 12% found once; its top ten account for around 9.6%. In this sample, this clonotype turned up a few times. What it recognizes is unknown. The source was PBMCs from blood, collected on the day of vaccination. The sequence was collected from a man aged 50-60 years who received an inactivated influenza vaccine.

The CDR3, as DNA: TGTGCCAGCAGTGAAATTCTAGCGGGAGGCCATGAGCAGTTCTTC. Its translation: CASSEILAGGHEQFF. The rearrangement joins TRBV6-1 to TRBJ2-1, with 11 bases that match TRBD2. The CDR3 extends over 15 amino acids. V shed 2 bases, J shed 8 bases, and the junction held 5 bases outside the gene matches. Germline values: CDR1 MNHNS, CDR2 SASEGT.